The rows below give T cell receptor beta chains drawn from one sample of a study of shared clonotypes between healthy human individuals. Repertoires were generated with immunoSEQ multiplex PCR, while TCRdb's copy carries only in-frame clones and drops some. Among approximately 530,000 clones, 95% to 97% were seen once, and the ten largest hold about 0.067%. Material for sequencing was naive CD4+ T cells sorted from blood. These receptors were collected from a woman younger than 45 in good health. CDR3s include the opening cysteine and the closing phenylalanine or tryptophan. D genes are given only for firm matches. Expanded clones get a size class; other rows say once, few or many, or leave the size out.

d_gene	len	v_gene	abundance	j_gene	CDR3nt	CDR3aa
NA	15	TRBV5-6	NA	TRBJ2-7	TGTGCCAGCAGCTTGGAGAGGATCGGGTCCTCCGAGCAGTACTTC	CASSLERIGSSEQYF
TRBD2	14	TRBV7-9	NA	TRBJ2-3	TGTGCCAGCAGGCCTAGCGGGAGGTCAGATACGCAGTATTTT	CASRPSGRSDTQYF
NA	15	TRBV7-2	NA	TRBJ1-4	TGTGCCAGCAGCCAGAAGACAGGACACCATGAAAAACTGTTTTTT	CASSQKTGHHEKLFF
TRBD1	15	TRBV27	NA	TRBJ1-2	TGTGCCAGCAGTATCAGGACAGGGGGGCCCTATGGCTACACCTTC	CASSIRTGGPYGYTF
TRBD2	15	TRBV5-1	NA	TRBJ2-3	TGCGCCAGCAGCTTGGCGGGGACTACCACAGATACGCAGTATTTT	CASSLAGTTTDTQYF
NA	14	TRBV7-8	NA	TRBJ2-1	TGTGCCAGCAGCTTAATCTCAGGGCTTGGGGAGCAGTTCTTC	CASSLISGLGEQFF
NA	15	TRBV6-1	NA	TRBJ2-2	TGTGCCAGCAGTGGATCTACAGCGAACACCGGGGAGCTGTTTTTT	CASSGSTANTGELFF
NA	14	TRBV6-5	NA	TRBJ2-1	TGTGCCAGCAGAGACGGGAGCTACTACAATGAGCAGTTCTTC	CASRDGSYYNEQFF
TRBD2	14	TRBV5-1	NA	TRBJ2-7	TGCGCCAGCAGCTTCCGGCGGGAGTCCTACGAGCAGTACTTC	CASSFRRESYEQYF
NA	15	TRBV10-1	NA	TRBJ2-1	TGCGCCAGCAGTGAGGGTCAGGTCCGGGTCAATGAGCAGTTCTTC	CASSEGQVRVNEQFF
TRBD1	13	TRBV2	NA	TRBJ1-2	TGTGCCAGCAGTCGTACAGGGGCGAAGGGCTACACCTTC	CASSRTGAKGYTF
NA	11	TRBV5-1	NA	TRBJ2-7	TGCGCCAGCAGCTTGGAATACGAGCAGTACTTC	CASSLEYEQYF
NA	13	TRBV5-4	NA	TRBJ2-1	TGTGCCAGCAGCTCTAAAGCGTACAATGAGCAGTTCTTC	CASSSKAYNEQFF
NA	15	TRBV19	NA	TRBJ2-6	TGTGCCAGTAGTATGGTGGGTTCTGGGGCCAACGTCCTGACTTTC	CASSMVGSGANVLTF
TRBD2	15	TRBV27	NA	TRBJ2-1	TGTGCCAGCAGTTTCCGGACTAGTTTAAGGAATGAGCAGTTCTTC	CASSFRTSLRNEQFF
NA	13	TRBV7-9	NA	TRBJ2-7	TGTGCCAGCAGCTCGGCCGAACCTTACGAGCAGTACTTC	CASSSAEPYEQYF
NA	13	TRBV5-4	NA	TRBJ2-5	TGTGCCAGCAGCTTTTACAGCGAAGAGACCCAGTACTTC	CASSFYSEETQYF
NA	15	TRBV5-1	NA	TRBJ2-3	TGCGCCAGCAGAAAATACACTACTAGCACAGATACGCAGTATTTT	CASRKYTTSTDTQYF
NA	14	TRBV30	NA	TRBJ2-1	TGTGCCTGGACGGGGGCGGGGCCCCACAATGAGCAGTTCTTC	CAWTGAGPHNEQFF
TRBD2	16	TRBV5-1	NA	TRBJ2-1	TGCGCCAGCAGCTCCGTTAGCGGGAGTTTCGACAATGAGCAGTTCTTC	CASSSVSGSFDNEQFF
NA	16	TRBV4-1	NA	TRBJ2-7	TGCGCCAGCAGCCAAGTAGAGAAACAGAGACAGGACGTCCAGTACTTC	CASSQVEKQRQDVQYF
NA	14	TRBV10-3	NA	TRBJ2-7	TGTGCCATCAGAGGAGCCCGGGAGCAGTCCGAGCAGTACTTC	CAIRGAREQSEQYF
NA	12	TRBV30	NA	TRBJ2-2	TGTGCCTGGAGTCAGAACACCGGGGAGCTGTTTTTT	CAWSQNTGELFF
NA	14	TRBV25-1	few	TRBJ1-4	TGTGCCAGCAGTGAAGAAGTACAGAGTGAAAAACTGTTTTTT	CASSEEVQSEKLFF
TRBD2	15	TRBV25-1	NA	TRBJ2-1	TGTGCCAGCAGTTTAGGCCTAGCGGGGAACAATGAGCAGTTCTTC	CASSLGLAGNNEQFF
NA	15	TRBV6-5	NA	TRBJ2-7	TGTGCCAGCAGTGCCGTAGGCGGGACCTCCTACGAGCAGTACTTC	CASSAVGGTSYEQYF
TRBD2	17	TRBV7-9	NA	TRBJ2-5	TGTGCCAGCAGCTTACAGTTTGCCCTAGCGGGACACGAGACCCAGTACTTC	CASSLQFALAGHETQYF
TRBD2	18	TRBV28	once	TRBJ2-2	TGTGCCAGCAGTCTAACTAGCGGGAGCCCCCCGAACACCGGGGAGCTGTTTTTT	CASSLTSGSPPNTGELFF
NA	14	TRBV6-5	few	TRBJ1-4	TGTGCCAGCACCCGCTCCGGGGAATTGGAAAAACTGTTTTTT	CASTRSGELEKLFF
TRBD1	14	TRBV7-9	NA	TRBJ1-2	TGTGCCAGCAGGACCGCTGACAGGGCTTGGGGCTACACCTTC	CASRTADRAWGYTF
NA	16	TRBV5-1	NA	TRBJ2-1	TGCGCCAGCAGCTTGAGTCCAGCCCCCTCGTCTATTGAGCAGTTCTTC	CASSLSPAPSSIEQFF
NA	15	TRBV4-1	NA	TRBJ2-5	TGCGCCAGCAGCCAAACAGCCGGGACCCGGACCGCCCAGTACTTC	CASSQTAGTRTAQYF
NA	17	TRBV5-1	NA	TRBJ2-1	TGCGCCAGCAGCTGGGGGGTCATAGGTTCCTCCTACAATGAGCAGTTCTTC	CASSWGVIGSSYNEQFF
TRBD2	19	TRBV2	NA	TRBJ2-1	TGTGCCAGCAGTGCAAGGACTAGCGGGCGATGGGTACAGGGTAATGAGCAGTTCTTC	CASSARTSGRWVQGNEQFF
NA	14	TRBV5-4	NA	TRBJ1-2	TGTGCCAGCAGCTCTAATCAAGGCAGTTATGGCTACACCTTC	CASSSNQGSYGYTF
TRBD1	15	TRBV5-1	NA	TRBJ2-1	TGCGCCAGCAGCTGGACGGGACAGGGTAACAATGAGCAGTTCTTC	CASSWTGQGNNEQFF
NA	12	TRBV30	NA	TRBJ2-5	TGTGCCTGGAGTCAAACATGGGGGACCCAGTACTTC	CAWSQTWGTQYF
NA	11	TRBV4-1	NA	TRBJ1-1	TGCGCCAGCAGCCACCCAGGAGGAGCTTTCTTT	CASSHPGGAFF
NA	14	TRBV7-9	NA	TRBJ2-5	TGTGCCAGCAGCCTCAGGGGGGGCTTGGAGACCCAGTACTTC	CASSLRGGLETQYF
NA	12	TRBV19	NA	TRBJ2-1	TGTGCCAGCAAGACTAGGTTCAATGAGCAGTTCTTC	CASKTRFNEQFF
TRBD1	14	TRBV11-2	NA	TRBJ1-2	TGTGCCAGCAGAAAGACAGGGACGGGACGGGGACGGACCTTC	CASRKTGTGRGRTF
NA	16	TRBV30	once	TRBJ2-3	TGTGCCTGGAGTGTACTTGGCTTCCGAGAGTCAGATACGCAGTATTTT	CAWSVLGFRESDTQYF
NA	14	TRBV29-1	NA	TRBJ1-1	TGCAGCGTTGCCTACAGGGTTGCGAACACTGAAGCTTTCTTT	CSVAYRVANTEAFF
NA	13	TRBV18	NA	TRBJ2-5	TGTGCCAGCTCACCGGGAAGCCAAGAGACCCAGTACTTC	CASSPGSQETQYF
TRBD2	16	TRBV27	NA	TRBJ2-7	TGTGCCAGCAGTTTACGACTAGCAAAAAGCTCCTACGAGCAGTACTTC	CASSLRLAKSSYEQYF
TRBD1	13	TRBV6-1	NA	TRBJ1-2	TGTGCCAGCAGTGAACCAGGGGGTGCTGGCTACACCTTC	CASSEPGGAGYTF
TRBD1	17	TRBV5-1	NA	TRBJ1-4	TGCGCCAGCAGCTTGTCCCGGGACAGGTTTGCTGGTGAAAAACTGTTTTTT	CASSLSRDRFAGEKLFF
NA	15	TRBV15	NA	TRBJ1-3	TGTGCCACCAGCAGAAGACAGACCTCTGGAAACACCATATATTTT	CATSRRQTSGNTIYF
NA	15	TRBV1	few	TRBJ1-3	TGCACCAGCAGCCAAGATTTGGGGTTCGGAAACACCATATATTTT	CTSSQDLGFGNTIYF
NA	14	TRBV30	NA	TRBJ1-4	TGTGCCTGGAGGGACGTCGCCGAGGGTGAAAAACTGTTTTTT	CAWRDVAEGEKLFF
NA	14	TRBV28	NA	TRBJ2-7	TGCGCCACCCAGGGCCAGGTTCAGTCCTACGAGCAGTACTTC	CATQGQVQSYEQYF
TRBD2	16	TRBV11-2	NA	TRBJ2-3	TGTGCCAGCAGCGGACGTAGTACTAGCGGCACAGATACGCAGTATTTT	CASSGRSTSGTDTQYF
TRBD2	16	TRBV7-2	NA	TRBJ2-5	TGTGCCAGCAGTCTTCCTTTTCTCGGGAGGGAGAAGACCCAGTACTTC	CASSLPFLGREKTQYF
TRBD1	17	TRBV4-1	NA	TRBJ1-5	TGCGCCAGCAGCCCTGGGGAGGGGGCATATAGCAATCAGCCCCAGCATTTT	CASSPGEGAYSNQPQHF
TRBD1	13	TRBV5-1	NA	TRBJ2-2	TGCGCCAGCAGGCAGGGGGAAAACGGGGAGCTGTTTTTT	CASRQGENGELFF